This T cell receptor beta chain was retrieved from a study of tumor and adjacent non-tumor tissue in lung cancer. A word on this clonotype: Its specificity is unknown.

Three rounds of nested PCR, following a modified ARM-PCR protocol, produced the TCRbeta library. Using its own MiXCR run on the multiplex PCR reads, TCRdb lists one record per CDR3 protein. In the table there are some 68,000 distinct CDR3 sequences, around 82% of which are singletons. General observations from the study: TCR diversity was significantly greater in tumor than normal lung tissue.

The template was RNA from unsorted bulk tissue. Distant lung tissue was collected more than 3 cm away from the tumor edge. The sequence derives from a man in his sixties with non-small cell lung cancer. Sequencing used distant non-tumor lung tissue.

CDR3 sequence reads: CVSRRGLLDCEQYF. CDR3 DNA: TGTGTCAGTCGGAGGGGACTACTAGACTGCGAGCAGTACTTC. The rearrangement joins TRBV28 to TRBJ2-7; 7 bases agree with TRBD2. This CDR3 is built from 14 residues. Germline CDR1 MDHEN, CDR2 SYDVKM.